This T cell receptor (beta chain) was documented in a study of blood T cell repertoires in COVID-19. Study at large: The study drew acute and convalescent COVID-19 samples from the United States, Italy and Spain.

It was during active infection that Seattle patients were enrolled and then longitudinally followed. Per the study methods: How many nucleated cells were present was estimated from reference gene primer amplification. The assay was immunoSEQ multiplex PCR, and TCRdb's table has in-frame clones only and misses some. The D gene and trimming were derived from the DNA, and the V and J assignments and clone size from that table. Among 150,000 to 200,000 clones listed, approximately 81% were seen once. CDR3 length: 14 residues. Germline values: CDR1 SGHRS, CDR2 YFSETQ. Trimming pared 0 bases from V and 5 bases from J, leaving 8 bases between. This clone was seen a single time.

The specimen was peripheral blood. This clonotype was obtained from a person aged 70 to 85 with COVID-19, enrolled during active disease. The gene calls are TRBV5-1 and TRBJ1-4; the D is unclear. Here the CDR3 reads CASSLGQKNEKLFF. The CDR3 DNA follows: TGCGCCAGCAGCTTGGGCCAGAAGAATGAAAAACTGTTTTTT. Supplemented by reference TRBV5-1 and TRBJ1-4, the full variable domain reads KAGVTQTPRYLIKTRGQQVTLSCSPISGHRSVSWYQQTPGQGLQFLFEYFSETQRNKGNFPGRFSGRQFSNSRSEMNVSTLELGDSALYLCASSLGQKNEKLFFGSGTQLSVL.